A selection of T cell receptor beta chains follows, all from one sample in a study of T cell repertoires in cytomegalovirus infection. No antigens are known for them. TCRdb reprocessed the reads via MiXCR and lists one record per CDR3 protein. This table has hundreds of thousands of distinct CDR3 sequences, almost 30% appearing once. Specimen: cultured PBMCs, collected from culture after CMV antigen stimulation. The receptor source for this set is a human donor in good health (CMV status not recorded). Some clones in this sample may be carry-over from other donors' samples. Both conserved end residues are part of each CDR3. The order of the fields is V gene, J gene, CDR3 protein.

V gene: TRBV20-1
J gene: TRBJ2-7
CDR3 protein: CSARSLTSGAYEQYF

V gene: TRBV28
J gene: TRBJ2-2
CDR3 protein: CASSSAGELFF

V gene: TRBV6-5
J gene: TRBJ2-1
CDR3 protein: CASSRQFSEQFF

V gene: TRBV4-2
J gene: TRBJ2-3
CDR3 protein: CASSQESGSGSDTQYF

V gene: TRBV4-1
J gene: TRBJ1-6
CDR3 protein: CASSPVFQNSPLHF

V gene: TRBV24-1
J gene: TRBJ2-1
CDR3 protein: CATSDPSGDSYNEQFF

V gene: TRBV27
J gene: TRBJ1-6
CDR3 protein: CASSLGVGINSPLHF

V gene: TRBV19
J gene: TRBJ2-1
CDR3 protein: CASSIPRQSSYNEQFF

V gene: TRBV7-6
J gene: TRBJ1-4
CDR3 protein: CASSLEGQGNEKLFF

V gene: TRBV20-1
J gene: TRBJ2-3
CDR3 protein: CSATLAGGTDTQYF

V gene: TRBV10-3
J gene: TRBJ2-3
CDR3 protein: CAISLPLAGASAYTQYF